A single sample is the source of the 2 T cell receptor beta chains below, sequenced in a study of memory CD4+ T cells and cytomegalovirus serostatus (dated by TCRdb to between 2018 and 2021). Library preparation employed the immunoSEQ multiplex PCR assay. TCRdb re-hosts the immuneACCESS table, in-frame sequences only. Its copies lack some clones; in the studies checked, an unresolved V gene accounts for under half of them, and the cause for the rest is not known. A total of some 58,000 clones appear in this sample, about 74% of them only once. About 0.9% of the sample rests with the top ten. Single viable CD3+CD4+CD8-CD45RO+ cells were sorted as memory CD4+ T cells on a FACSAria II. The material sequenced was memory CD4+ T cells from blood. These receptors came from an adult in good health and CMV-seronegative.

This chain uses TRBV6-1 with TRBJ2-7, with TRBD1 matching 10 bases. The CDR3 runs 13 residues. Unmatched junction bases numbered 7, after V lost 9 bases and J lost 5 bases. Germline V CDR1 and CDR2: MNHNS, SASEGT. The DNA of the CDR3 is TGTGCCAGTAAGACAGGGGGCATCGACGAGCAGTACTTC. Protein product: CASKTGGIDEQYF.

About this clone itself: The junction and the germline gene differ at one end; a read error may be behind it. The chain is built from TRBV4-1 and TRBJ1-4; D gene unclear. Germline V gives CDR1 MGHRA, CDR2 YSYEKL. The CDR3 consists of 17 residues. The CDR3 DNA follows: TGCGCCAGCAACCAAGTCCATGAGTTTGGAGCTAATGAAAAACTGTTTTTT. Protein sequence: CASNQVHEFGANEKLFF.